One sample yielded the 21 T cell receptor beta chains listed below, sequenced in a study of naive and memory T cell subsets. Study results and limitations: Naive repertoires, especially CD8, held a few larger clonotypes, possibly memory cells re-expressing CD45RA.

Antigens of these TCRs are unknown. Both TRBC1 and TRBC2 were covered by a beta constant-region primer of two equimolar oligonucleotides. Nested alpha and beta constant-region primers with the SP2 primer drove four PCR rounds on ligated cDNA. TCRdb redid the calling of the UMI-ligation and nested PCR reads with MiXCR, one entry per CDR3 protein. The repertoire includes 150,000 or so distinct CDR3 sequences, roughly 23% of them detected once, and less than 0.13% sits in the top ten. Sequencing used naive CD4+ T cells from blood. The receptors were sampled from a human donor in good health.

This chain joins TRBV30 and TRBJ2-1, with TRBD2 matching over 10 bases. The junction had 1 base not matched to a gene; V was cut back by 4 bases and J by 7 bases. CDR3 length equals 12 residues. Germline V lookup: CDR1 GTSNPN, CDR2 SVGIG (reference sequence). CDR3 in amino acids: CAWIAGGNEQFF. The CDR3 DNA follows: TGTGCCTGGATAGCGGGAGGAAATGAGCAGTTCTTC.

The genes are TRBV6-2 or TRBV6-3 and TRBJ2-7; TRBD1 matches at 9 bases. Looked up from germline, CDR1 is MNHEY and CDR2 is SVGEGT. This CDR3 comprises 14 residues. With V trimmed by 6 bases and J by 5 bases, 8 bases remained unmatched. The CDR3 DNA follows: TGTGCCAGCAGGCCTACAGGGGGCCGACACGAGCAGTACTTC. Its translation is CASRPTGGRHEQYF.

A few counts support this clonotype. The rearrangement links TRBV15 to TRBJ2-6, with 7 bases fitting TRBD1. Germline loops: CDR1 LNHNV, CDR2 YYDKDF (reference sequence). V trimming: 3 bases; J trimming: 0 bases; junction bases outside the gene matches: 5. This CDR3 is built from 17 residues. Here the CDR3 reads CATSSWTGSSGANVLTF. The DNA of the CDR3 is TGTGCCACCAGCAGCTGGACAGGCAGCTCTGGGGCCAACGTCCTGACTTTC.

V and J are TRBV7-9 and TRBJ1-1, with TRBD1 matching 7 bases. Germline assignment: CDR1 SEHNR and CDR2 FQNEAQ (reference sequence). This CDR3 spans 11 amino acids. V shed 10 bases, J shed 7 bases, and the junction held 6 bases outside the gene matches. CDR3 protein: CANTPGGEAFF. The DNA for the CDR3 is TGTGCCAACACTCCAGGGGGTGAAGCTTTCTTT.

This clonotype appeared a few times. The chain recombines TRBV7-3 with TRBJ2-1, with D perhaps TRBD2 (6 bases). Trimming left V 4 bases short and J 0 bases short, with 10 bases between. Germline V gene lookup returns CDR1 SGHTA and CDR2 FQGTGA. The CDR3 runs to 15 residues. The CDR3 nucleotides read TGTGCCAGCAGCTCCACTAGCACCTCCTACAATGAGCAGTTCTTC. Translation gives CASSSTSTSYNEQFF.

This clonotype was counted many times. The genes are TRBV27 and TRBJ2-2; 7 nucleotides line up with TRBD1. Germline V gene lookup returns CDR1 MNHEY and CDR2 SMNVEV (reference sequence). V trimming: 6 bases; J trimming: 4 bases; junction bases outside the gene matches: 5. This CDR3 is built from 14 residues. The CDR3 region is CASRPTGRTGELFF. DNA for the CDR3: TGTGCCAGCAGACCGACAGGGCGCACCGGGGAGCTGTTTTTT.

This clonotype was observed a few times. V is TRBV6-5 and J is TRBJ2-1; 10 bases are shared with TRBD2. Looked up from germline, CDR1 is MNHEY and CDR2 is SVGAGI. V shed 7 bases, J shed 5 bases, and the junction held 11 bases outside the gene matches. The CDR3 is made up of 16 amino acids. CDR3 region: CASKRTGTSANNEQFF. CDR3 sequence (DNA): TGTGCCAGCAAACGAACCGGGACTAGCGCGAACAATGAGCAGTTCTTC.

This clonotype came up many times. The chain uses TRBV2 and TRBJ1-5; D might be TRBD1 (5 bases). Looked up from germline, CDR1 is SNHLY and CDR2 is FYNNEI. The CDR3 runs to 13 residues. V shed 7 bases and J shed 4 bases, with 11 bases lying between them. The DNA for the CDR3 is TGTGCCAGCAAGGGGCAGGTTAATCAGCCCCAGCATTTT. Encoded protein: CASKGQVNQPQHF.

The sample holds many counts of this clonotype. The chain links TRBV19 to TRBJ2-1; 7 bases match TRBD1. Germline V lookup: CDR1 LNHDA, CDR2 SQIVND (reference sequence). V was clipped by 5 bases and J by 6 bases; unmatched bases: 10. The CDR3 totals 15 residues. Written as DNA, the CDR3 is TGTGCCAGTAGTGTCCCGACAGGGAGTGGCAATGAGCAGTTCTTC. It specifies CASSVPTGSGNEQFF.

The chain recombines TRBV12-5 with TRBJ2-2, with D maybe TRBD2 (5 bases). V lost 6 bases to trimming and J lost 6 bases, with 23 bases between them. This CDR3 contains 17 residues. Germline V gene lookup returns CDR1 LGHNT and CDR2 FRNRAP. The CDR3 DNA reads TGTGCTAGTGGCCCGCCTGAACAGCGGTCTACGCCCGGGGAGCTGTTTTTT. Its protein product is CASGPPEQRSTPGELFF.

The gene calls are TRBV7-9 and TRBJ2-7; no clear D gene. The V and J ends lost 4 bases and 2 bases respectively, with 18 bases between them. CDR3 length: 16 amino acids. Per the germline V gene, CDR1 is SEHNR and CDR2 is FQNEAQ (reference sequence). The CDR3 here is CASSSRSRETTYEQYF. DNA for the CDR3: TGTGCCAGCAGCTCGAGAAGTCGAGAAACAACCTACGAGCAGTACTTC. Full variable domain (outside the CDR3, taken from reference TRBV7-9 and TRBJ2-7): DTGVSQNPRHKITKRGQNVTFRCDPISEHNRLYWYRQTLGQGPEFLTYFQNEAQLEKSRLLSDRFSAERPKGSFSTLEIQRTEQGDSAMYLCASSSRSRETTYEQYFGPGTRLTVT.

The gene calls are TRBV10-3 and TRBJ2-7; 10 nucleotides align to TRBD1. V gave up 6 bases and J gave up 2 bases; unmatched junction bases: 7. CDR3 length: 15 residues. Germline V gives CDR1 ENHRY, CDR2 SYGVKD. CDR3 DNA: TGTGCCATCAGCCCCGGGACAGGGGCCACCTACGAGCAGTACTTC. Its protein product is CAISPGTGATYEQYF.

This sequence joins TRBV5-5 and TRBJ2-5; 12 nucleotides line up with TRBD2. J gave up 4 bases and V 4 bases, and 23 bases lay outside the gene matches. The CDR3 has 21 amino acids. Germline V gene sequence: CDR1 SGHKS, CDR2 YYEKEE (reference sequence). The CDR3 DNA follows: TGTGCCAGCAGCGGGGGACAGGTCGGTGGGGGACTAGCGGGCTTAGGAGAGACCCAGTACTTC. Translating gives CASSGGQVGGGLAGLGETQYF.

The table lists this clonotype with a few counts. The chain is built from TRBV12-3 or TRBV12-4 and TRBJ2-3; 7 positions agree with TRBD2. With V trimmed by 3 bases and J by 5 bases, 5 bases remained unmatched. This CDR3 spans 14 amino acids. The CDR3 reads CASSFGEGEDTQYF. The CDR3 nucleotides are TGTGCCAGCAGTTTCGGGGAGGGTGAAGATACGCAGTATTTT.

The chain uses TRBV18 and TRBJ1-5, with TRBD1 as a possible D gene (5 bases). CDR1 is KGHSH, CDR2 LQKENI, per germline. V shed 3 bases and J shed 9 bases, with 9 bases lying between them. The CDR3 extends over 12 amino acids. In nucleotides, the CDR3 is TGTGCCAGCTCACCCGGGCAGGGGCCCCAGCATTTT. It codes for CASSPGQGPQHF. The full variable domain, its missing parts supplied by reference TRBV18 and TRBJ1-5, is NAGVMQNPRHLVRRRGQEARLRCSPMKGHSHVYWYRQLPEEGLKFMVYLQKENIIDESGMPKERFSAEFPKEGPSILRIQQVVRGDSAAYFCASSPGQGPQHFGDGTRLSIL.

This clonotype occurred many times. The chain links TRBV20-1 to TRBJ2-3; maybe TRBD2 (6 bases). The CDR3 runs 14 residues. The V and J ends lost 3 bases and 4 bases respectively, with 14 bases between them. The V gene's germline CDR1 is DFQATT and CDR2 SNEGSKA (reference sequence). CDR3 sequence reads: CSARGLAWADTQYF. CDR3 DNA sequence: TGCAGTGCTAGGGGTCTAGCGTGGGCAGATACGCAGTATTTT.

The CDR3 loop is CASSQPNRAGANVLTF. The CDR3 nucleotides read TGCGCCAGCAGCCAACCAAACAGGGCTGGGGCCAACGTCCTGACTTTC. The gene calls are TRBV4-1 and TRBJ2-6; tentatively, D is TRBD1 (6 bases). V was cut by 2 bases and J by 2 bases, with 10 bases left in between. The CDR3 sequence is 16 residues long. From germline, CDR1 is MGHRA and CDR2 YSYEKL.

This clonotype was picked up a small number of times. The J gene is TRBJ2-7, the V gene TRBV6-5, with TRBD1 as a possible D gene (6 bases). This CDR3 has 13 residues. Deletions cut 6 bases from V and 7 bases from J, with 16 bases between. CDR1 and CDR2 (germline): MNHEY, SVGAGI. The CDR3, as DNA: TGTGCCAGCAGGAACGCAGGGGCGTGGGAGCAGTACTTC. Translated: CASRNAGAWEQYF.

This rearrangement joins TRBV12-3 or TRBV12-4 to TRBJ1-3; D might be TRBD1 (5 bases). Deletions cut 7 bases from V and 2 bases from J, with 9 bases between. The length of the CDR3 is 13 residues. The CDR3 loop reads CASNSGAGNTIYF. DNA of the CDR3: TGTGCCAGCAATTCGGGGGCTGGAAACACCATATATTTT.

The V gene is TRBV2, the J gene TRBJ1-5, with D maybe TRBD1 (5 bases). Germline CDR1 and CDR2: SNHLY and FYNNEI. The germline V and J ends were trimmed by 6 bases and 9 bases, with 18 bases remaining between them. CDR3 length: 14 amino acids. The CDR3 sequence: CASSLYTGRGPQHF. The CDR3 coding sequence is TGTGCCAGCAGCCTATATACAGGACGGGGGCCCCAGCATTTT.

The chain joins TRBV20-1 to TRBJ1-5; TRBD1 might be the D (6 bases). Germline V gene data show CDR1 as DFQATT and CDR2 as SNEGSKA (reference sequence). The CDR3 totals 14 residues. The V gene lost 1 base and the J gene lost 7 bases, with 14 bases spanning the gap. The CDR3 sequence is CSARVRGASQPQHF. CDR3 nucleotide sequence: TGCAGTGCTAGAGTCAGGGGCGCATCCCAGCCCCAGCATTTT.